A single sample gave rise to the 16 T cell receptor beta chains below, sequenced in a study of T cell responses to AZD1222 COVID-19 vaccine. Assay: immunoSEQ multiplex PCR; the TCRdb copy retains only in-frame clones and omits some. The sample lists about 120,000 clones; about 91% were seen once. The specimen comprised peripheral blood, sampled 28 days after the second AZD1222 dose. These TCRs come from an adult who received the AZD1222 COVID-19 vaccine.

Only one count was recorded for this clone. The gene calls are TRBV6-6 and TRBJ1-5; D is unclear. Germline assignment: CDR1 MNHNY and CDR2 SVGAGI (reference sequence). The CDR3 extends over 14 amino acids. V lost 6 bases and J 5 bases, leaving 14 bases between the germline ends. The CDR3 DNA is TGTGCCAGCAGCAGTGCAGGATCGGATCAGCCCCAGCATTTT. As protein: CASSSAGSDQPQHF.

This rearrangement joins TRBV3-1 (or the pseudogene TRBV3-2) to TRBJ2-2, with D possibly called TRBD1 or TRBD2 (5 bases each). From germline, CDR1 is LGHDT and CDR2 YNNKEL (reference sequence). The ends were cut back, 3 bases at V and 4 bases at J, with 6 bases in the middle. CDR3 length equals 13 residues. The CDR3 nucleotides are TGTGCCAGCAGCCAGGGGACCACCGGGGAGCTGTTTTTT. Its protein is CASSQGTTGELFF.

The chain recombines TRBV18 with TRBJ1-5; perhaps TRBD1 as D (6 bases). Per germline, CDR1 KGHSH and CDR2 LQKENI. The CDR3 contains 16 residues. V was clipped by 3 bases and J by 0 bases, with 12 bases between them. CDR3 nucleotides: TGTGCCAGCTCACCGGGGACACCTGATAGCAATCAGCCCCAGCATTTT. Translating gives CASSPGTPDSNQPQHF.

The CDR3 sequence: CASSFSWRGADTQYF. The CDR3 nucleotides read TGTGCCAGCAGTTTTTCTTGGCGGGGGGCAGATACGCAGTATTTT. The chain links TRBV27 to TRBJ2-3; 8 positions agree with TRBD2. There are 15 residues in the CDR3. Germline V gene sequence: CDR1 MNHEY, CDR2 SMNVEV (reference sequence). J gave up 4 bases and V 3 bases, and 6 bases lay outside the gene matches.

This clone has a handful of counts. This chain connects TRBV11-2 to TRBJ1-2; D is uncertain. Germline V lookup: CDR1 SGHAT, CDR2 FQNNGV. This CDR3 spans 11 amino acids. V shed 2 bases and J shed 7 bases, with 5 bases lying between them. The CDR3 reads CASSLLRGYTF. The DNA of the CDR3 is TGTGCCAGCAGCTTATTACGTGGCTACACCTTC. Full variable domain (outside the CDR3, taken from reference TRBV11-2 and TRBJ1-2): EAGVAQSPRYKIIEKRQSVAFWCNPISGHATLYWYQQILGQGPKLLIQFQNNGVVDDSQLPKDRFSAERLKGVDSTLKIQPAKLEDSAVYLCASSLLRGYTFGSGTRLTVV.

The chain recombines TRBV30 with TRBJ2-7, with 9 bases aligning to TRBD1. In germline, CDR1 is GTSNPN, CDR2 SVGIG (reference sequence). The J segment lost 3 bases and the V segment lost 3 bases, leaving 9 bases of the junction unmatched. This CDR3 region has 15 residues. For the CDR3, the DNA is TGTGCCTGGAGGGCCTCCGGGACAGGGAGCTACGAGCAGTACTTC. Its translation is CAWRASGTGSYEQYF. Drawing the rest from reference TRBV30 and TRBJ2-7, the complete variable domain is SQTIHQWPATLVQPVGSPLSLECTVEGTSNPNLYWYRQAAGRGLQLLFYSVGIGQISSEVPQNLSASRPQDRQFILSSKKLLLSDSGFYLCAWRASGTGSYEQYFGPGTRLTVT.

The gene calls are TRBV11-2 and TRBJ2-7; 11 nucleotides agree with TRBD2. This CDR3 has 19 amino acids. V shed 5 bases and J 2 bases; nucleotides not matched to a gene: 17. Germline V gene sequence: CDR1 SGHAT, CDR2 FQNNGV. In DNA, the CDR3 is TGTGCCAGCAGCCCAAATTTTTCTCCGGGACTAGCGGTCCCCTACGAGCAGTACTTC. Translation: CASSPNFSPGLAVPYEQYF. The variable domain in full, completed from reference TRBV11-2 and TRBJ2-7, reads EAGVAQSPRYKIIEKRQSVAFWCNPISGHATLYWYQQILGQGPKLLIQFQNNGVVDDSQLPKDRFSAERLKGVDSTLKIQPAKLEDSAVYLCASSPNFSPGLAVPYEQYFGPGTRLTVT.

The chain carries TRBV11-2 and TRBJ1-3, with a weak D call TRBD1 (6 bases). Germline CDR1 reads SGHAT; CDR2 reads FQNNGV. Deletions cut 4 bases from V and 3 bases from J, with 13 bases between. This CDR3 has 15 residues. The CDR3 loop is CASSSSGDGGNTIYF. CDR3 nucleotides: TGTGCCAGCAGCTCATCAGGGGACGGTGGAAACACCATATATTTT. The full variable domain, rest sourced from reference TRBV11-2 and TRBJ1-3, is EAGVAQSPRYKIIEKRQSVAFWCNPISGHATLYWYQQILGQGPKLLIQFQNNGVVDDSQLPKDRFSAERLKGVDSTLKIQPAKLEDSAVYLCASSSSGDGGNTIYFGEGSWLTVV.

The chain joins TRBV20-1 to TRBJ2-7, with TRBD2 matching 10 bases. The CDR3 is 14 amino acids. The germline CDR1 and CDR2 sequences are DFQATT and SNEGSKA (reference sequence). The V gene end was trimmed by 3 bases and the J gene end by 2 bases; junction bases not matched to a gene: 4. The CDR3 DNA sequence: TGCAGTGCTAGTCCCGGGACTAGCGCCTACGAGCAGTACTTC. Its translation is CSASPGTSAYEQYF.

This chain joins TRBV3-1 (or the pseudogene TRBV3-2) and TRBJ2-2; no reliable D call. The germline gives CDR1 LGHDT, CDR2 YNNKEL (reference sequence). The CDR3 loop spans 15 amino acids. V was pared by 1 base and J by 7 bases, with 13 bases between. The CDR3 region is CASSQGRPVSGELFF. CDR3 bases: TGTGCCAGCAGCCAAGGACGACCCGTTAGCGGGGAGCTGTTTTTT.

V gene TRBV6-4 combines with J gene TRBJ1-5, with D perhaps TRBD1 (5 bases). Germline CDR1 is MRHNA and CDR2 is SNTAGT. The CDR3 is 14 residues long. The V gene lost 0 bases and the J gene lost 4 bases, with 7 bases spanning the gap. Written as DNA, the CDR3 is TGTGCCAGCAGTGACTCGGGGGAGAATCAGCCCCAGCATTTT. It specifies CASSDSGENQPQHF.

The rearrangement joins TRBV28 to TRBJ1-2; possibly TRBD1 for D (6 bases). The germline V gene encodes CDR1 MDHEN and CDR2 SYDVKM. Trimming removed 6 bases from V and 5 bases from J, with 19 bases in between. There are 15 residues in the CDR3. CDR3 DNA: TGTGCCAGCAGCCGCCGCACCAGGGGTCGGTATGGCTACACCTTC. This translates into CASSRRTRGRYGYTF.

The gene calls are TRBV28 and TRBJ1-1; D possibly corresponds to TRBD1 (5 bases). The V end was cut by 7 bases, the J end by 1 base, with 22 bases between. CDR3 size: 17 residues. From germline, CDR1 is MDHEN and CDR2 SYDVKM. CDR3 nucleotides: TGTGCCAGCACCAGCGTCCAGGGCTTTGGATCGAACACTGAAGCTTTCTTT. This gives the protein CASTSVQGFGSNTEAFF.

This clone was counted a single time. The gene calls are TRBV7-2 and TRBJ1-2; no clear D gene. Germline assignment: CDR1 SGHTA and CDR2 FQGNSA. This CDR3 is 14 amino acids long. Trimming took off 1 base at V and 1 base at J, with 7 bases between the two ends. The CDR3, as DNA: TGTGCCAGCAGCTTAGAGGGCATTAACTATGGCTACACCTTC. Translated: CASSLEGINYGYTF.

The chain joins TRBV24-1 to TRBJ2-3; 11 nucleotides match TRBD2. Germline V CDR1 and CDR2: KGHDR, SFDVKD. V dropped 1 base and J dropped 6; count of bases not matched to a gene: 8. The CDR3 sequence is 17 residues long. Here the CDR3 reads CATSDLGLAGGRDTQYF. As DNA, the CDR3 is TGTGCCACCAGTGATTTAGGGCTAGCGGGAGGTAGGGATACGCAGTATTTT.

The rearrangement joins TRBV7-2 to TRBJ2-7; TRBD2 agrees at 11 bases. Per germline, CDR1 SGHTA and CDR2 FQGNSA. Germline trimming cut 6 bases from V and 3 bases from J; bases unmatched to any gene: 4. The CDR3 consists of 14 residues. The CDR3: CASSLSGRVYEQYF. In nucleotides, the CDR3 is TGTGCCAGCAGTCTTAGCGGGAGGGTCTACGAGCAGTACTTC.